This T cell receptor (beta chain) was recorded in a study of OX40 agonist ivuxolimab in advanced cancers. Regarding the complete study: Ivuxolimab, which targeted the costimulatory receptor OX40 (CD134), was an agonistic, fully human IgG2 monoclonal antibody. Of the approximately 50 patients in dose escalation, 19 had hepatocellular carcinoma, around 15 had melanoma, 9 had renal cell carcinoma and 9 had head and neck cancer. Partial responses occurred in three dose-escalation patients: two with cutaneous melanoma and one with hepatocellular carcinoma. The paper covers the monotherapy dose-escalation part of the phase I ivuxolimab trial, which included N of about 50 patients. Patients were allowed to have had prior anti-PD-1, anti-PD-L1 or anti-CTLA-4 therapy, and approximately 39% of the dose-escalation patients had been treated with checkpoint inhibitors. Intravenous ivuxolimab was administered to patients every 2 weeks at six dose levels: 0.01, 0.1, 0.3, 1.5, 3 and 10 mg/kg. A male proportion of 82.7% and a mean age of about 60 years, ranging from about 20 to 80, were recorded for the dose-escalation cohort. Peripheral TCRbeta sequencing was intended to test whether TCR sequence diversity was altered and clonal T-cell expansion was caused by ivuxolimab. Results and caveats for the whole study, not just this receptor: In the 0.1-3.0 mg/kg groups, partial responders had among the lowest normalized peripheral clonal expansion, particularly in CD8+ T cells. On average, CD8+ T cells showed more expanded clones than CD4+ T cells after ivuxolimab. Which antigens the clonally expanded peripheral T cells were specific for was not determined. At doses from 0.1 to 3.0 mg/kg, clonal expansion was seen in both CD4+ and CD8+ blood T cells between baseline and week 6. Low levels of normalized T-cell clonal expansion were also seen in some patients who did not respond.

From V the trimming removes 4 bases and from J it removes 6 bases, while the gene matches leave 8 bases of the junction unaccounted for. Sequences MNHEY (CDR1) and SVGAGI (CDR2) are obtained from the germline V gene. The CDR3 runs 15 amino acids, cysteine and phenylalanine included. Just the 45-base CDR3 DNA is kept, in frame starting at base 1. To sequence the TCRbeta CDR3 region, genomic DNA was isolated from the sorted cells. The immunoSEQ Assay was used for sequencing of TCRbeta CDR3 regions. TCRdb stores this immuneACCESS table with in-frame sequences only. Part of the clones is absent; in the studies checked, under half of the shortfall reflects unresolved V genes, and no reason is known for the rest. The sample table contains over 75,000 clones; only one count was recorded for 75% to 95% of them. More than 0.35% of the sample is held by the ten biggest clonotypes. Patients with a history of autoimmune disease or receiving systemic immunosuppression were excluded from the trial. Peripheral blood for TCR sequencing was collected from all dose cohorts at baseline, on cycle 4 day 1, and on cycle 7 day 1. Samples were obtained from an open-label, multicenter, first-in-human phase I dose-escalation trial of ivuxolimab. Adults with locally advanced or metastatic melanoma, renal cell, hepatocellular, or head and neck squamous cell carcinoma were enrolled in the trial. Before TCR sequencing, CD4+ T cells and CD8+ T cells from peripheral blood were sorted into separate populations.

About this clone itself: Its target antigen remains unknown. No qualities accompany the bases; no much larger clone lies one base away.

The origin of this receptor is an adult with an advanced solid tumor such as melanoma, head and neck, liver or kidney cancer. The rearrangement joined TRBV6-5 to TRBJ2-7; 11 central nucleotides agree with TRBD1. The specimen comprised CD4+ or CD8+ T cells sorted from blood, sampled in a trial of the OX40 agonist ivuxolimab. For the CDR3, the sequence is CASSSLDRGQAEQYF. The sequence in DNA is TGTGCCAGCAGTTCCTTGGACAGGGGGCAGGCCGAGCAGTACTTC.